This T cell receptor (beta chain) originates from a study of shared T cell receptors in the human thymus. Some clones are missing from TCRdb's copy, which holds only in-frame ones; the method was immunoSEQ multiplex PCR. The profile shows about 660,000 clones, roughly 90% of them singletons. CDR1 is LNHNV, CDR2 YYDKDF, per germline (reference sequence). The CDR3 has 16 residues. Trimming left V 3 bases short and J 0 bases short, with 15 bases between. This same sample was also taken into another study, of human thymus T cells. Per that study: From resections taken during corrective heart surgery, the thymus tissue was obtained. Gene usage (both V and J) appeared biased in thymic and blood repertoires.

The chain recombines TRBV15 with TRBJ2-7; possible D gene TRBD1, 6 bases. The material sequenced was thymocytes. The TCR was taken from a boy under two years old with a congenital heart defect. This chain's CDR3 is CATSSYRVGSSYEQYF. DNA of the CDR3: TGTGCCACCAGCAGCTACAGGGTAGGGTCCTCCTACGAGCAGTACTTC.